The 28 T cell receptor beta chains listed next were all sequenced from one sample in a study of untreated major depressive disorder. Data came from immunoSEQ multiplex PCR; TCRdb stores just in-frame clones and leaves some out. The table records under 15,000 clones, about nine tenths of them present only once. Study results and caveats: CD4+ T cells from depressed patients used TRBV05-01 (Vbeta 5.1) more often than controls.

These receptors' antigens are unknown. Sequences were obtained from CD4+ T cells from PBMCs. These TCRs come from a young man with major depressive disorder.

This clone was picked up one time. V gene TRBV18 combines with J gene TRBJ1-2; D uncertain. V was clipped by 4 bases and J by 5 bases, with 17 bases between them. Germline V lookup: CDR1 KGHSH, CDR2 LQKENI. The CDR3 sequence is 15 residues long. CDR3 nucleotide sequence: TGTGCCAGCTCACTCACTGTCGGGGATCGATATGGCTACACCTTC. It codes for CASSLTVGDRYGYTF.

The sample holds one count of this clone. V is TRBV18 and J is TRBJ1-2; D call uncertain. The CDR3 sequence is 15 residues long. Germline CDR1 is KGHSH and CDR2 is LQKENI. V was cut by 3 bases and J by 0 bases, with 11 bases left in between. CDR3 loop: CASSPRQNSNYGYTF. CDR3 nucleotide sequence: TGTGCCAGCTCACCGCGGCAGAACTCTAACTATGGCTACACCTTC.

The V and J genes are TRBV28 and TRBJ1-2; maybe TRBD1 (6 bases). Trimming removed 5 bases from V and 7 bases from J, with 17 bases in between. CDR3 length: 14 residues. Germline V lookup: CDR1 MDHEN, CDR2 SYDVKM. The CDR3 loop is CASSALTGRAGYTF. The DNA of the CDR3 is TGTGCCAGCAGTGCATTAACAGGGCGGGCTGGCTACACCTTC.

The V and J genes are TRBV6-5 and TRBJ1-1; no clear D. The CDR3 extends over 15 amino acids. Trimming stripped 0 bases from V and 1 base from J, with 9 bases between. The germline CDR1 and CDR2 sequences are MNHEY and SVGAGI. DNA for the CDR3: TGTGCCAGCAGTTACTCGGCAGGCTCGAACACTGAAGCTTTCTTT. Its protein is CASSYSAGSNTEAFF.

The V call is TRBV28, the J call TRBJ1-2; D not resolved. Germline V gene data show CDR1 as MDHEN and CDR2 as SYDVKM. V was trimmed by 2 bases and J by 4 bases, leaving 5 bases between them. The CDR3 is 12 residues long. Here the CDR3 reads CASSLRLYGYTF. The CDR3 DNA follows: TGTGCCAGCAGTTTACGACTCTATGGCTACACCTTC.

To note about this clone: The same CDR3 can be traced to other DNA sequences in this sample. The chain is built from TRBV6-6 and TRBJ1-1; D unresolved. Germline V lookup: CDR1 MNHNY, CDR2 SVGAGI (reference sequence). The CDR3 extends over 12 amino acids. V was pared by 3 bases and J by 2 bases, with 4 bases between. In nucleotides, the CDR3 is TGTGCCAGCAGTTATCGAAACACTGAAGCTTTCTTT. As protein: CASSYRNTEAFF.

This chain joins TRBV29-1 and TRBJ2-5; 7 bases map to TRBD2. Germline CDR1 and CDR2: SQVTM and ANQGSEA. V shed 5 bases and J 4 bases; nucleotides not matched to a gene: 7. The CDR3 spans 13 residues. As DNA, the CDR3 is TGCAGCGTTCGGGGGGTCGGTCGAGAGACCCAGTACTTC. This gives the protein CSVRGVGRETQYF.

This rearrangement joins TRBV5-1 to TRBJ2-3, with 9 bases lining up with TRBD1. This CDR3 has 16 amino acids. V gave up 0 bases and J gave up 4 bases; unmatched junction bases: 6. The germline V gene encodes CDR1 SGHRS and CDR2 YFSETQ. DNA for the CDR3: TGCGCCAGCAGCTTGGCCGGCGACAGGGGGTCAGATACGCAGTATTTT. It translates to CASSLAGDRGSDTQYF.

This chain joins TRBV6-1 and TRBJ2-3; a weak D match, TRBD1 (5 bases). Trimming removed 6 bases from V and 2 bases from J, with 15 bases in between. This CDR3 is 15 amino acids long. CDR1 is MNHNS and CDR2 is SASEGT in the germline V gene. CDR3 region: CASRQDTGPTDTQYF. CDR3 nucleotide sequence: TGTGCCAGCAGACAGGACACAGGCCCCACAGATACGCAGTATTTT.

J is TRBJ1-6 and V is TRBV6-6, with unresolved D. The CDR3 extends over 14 amino acids. Germline CDR1 and CDR2: MNHNY and SVGAGI (reference sequence). V was clipped by 4 bases and J by 4 bases, with 8 bases between them. CDR3 sequence: CASSFDIYNSPLHF. The DNA of the CDR3 is TGTGCCAGCAGTTTTGACATTTATAATTCACCCCTCCACTTT.

This clone showed up just once. V is TRBV5-1 and J is TRBJ1-1; D is possibly TRBD1 (5 bases). With 5 bases removed from V and 1 base from J, the gap between germline ends came to 9 bases. CDR3 size: 13 residues. Germline CDR1 SGHRS, CDR2 YFSETQ. This CDR3 is CASSTQGNTEAFF. In DNA form, the CDR3 reads TGCGCCAGCAGTACTCAGGGGAACACTGAAGCTTTCTTT.

The genes are TRBV27 and TRBJ2-5; TRBD2 might be the D (5 bases). Between the trimmed V and J ends, which lost 3 bases and 2 bases, there was a span of 13 bases. The CDR3 is made up of 15 amino acids. Germline lookup yields CDR1 MNHEY and CDR2 SMNVEV (reference sequence). The CDR3 nucleotides are TGTGCCAGCAGTTTTGCCGGCCGGGATCAAGAGACCCAGTACTTC. This gives the protein CASSFAGRDQETQYF.

This clone was seen a single time. The V gene is TRBV6-6, the J gene TRBJ1-6; possible D gene TRBD1, 5 bases. Germline V lookup: CDR1 MNHNY, CDR2 SVGAGI (reference sequence). Trimming stripped 2 bases from V and 9 bases from J, with 14 bases between. The CDR3 spans 15 residues. CDR3 loop: CASSYELQGISPLHF. CDR3 DNA sequence: TGTGCCAGCAGTTACGAGCTCCAGGGCATTTCACCCCTCCACTTT.

The CDR3 DNA reads as TGTGCCAGCTCTCAGGGCACAGATACGCAGTATTTT. Encoded protein: CASSQGTDTQYF. This chain joins TRBV2 and TRBJ2-3; D ambiguous. The V and J ends lost 8 bases and 1 base respectively, with 7 bases between them. Germline V gene lookup returns CDR1 SNHLY and CDR2 FYNNEI. The CDR3 loop spans 12 amino acids.

This chain uses TRBV5-5 with TRBJ2-1, with 9 bases fitting TRBD1. The junction had 1 base not matched to a gene; V was cut back by 4 bases and J by 2 bases. Per the germline V gene, CDR1 is SGHKS and CDR2 is YYEKEE (reference sequence). This CDR3 spans 14 amino acids. The CDR3 DNA reads as TGTGCCAGCAGCCGACAGGGGGCCTACAATGAGCAGTTCTTC. This codes for CASSRQGAYNEQFF. Full variable domain (remainder filled in from reference TRBV5-5 and TRBJ2-1): DAGVTQSPTHLIKTRGQQVTLRCSPISGHKSVSWYQQVLGQGPQFIFQYYEKEERGRGNFPDRFSARQFPNYSSELNVNALLLGDSALYLCASSRQGAYNEQFFGPGTRLTVL.

This clone was detected once. The chain uses TRBV18 and TRBJ1-3; tentatively, D is TRBD1 (6 bases). Germline assignment: CDR1 KGHSH and CDR2 LQKENI. V gave up 3 bases and J gave up 0 bases, with 12 bases separating them. The CDR3 has 16 residues. CDR3 protein: CASSPPGVGSGNTIYF. CDR3 nucleotide sequence: TGTGCCAGCTCACCCCCAGGGGTGGGCTCTGGAAACACCATATATTTT.

The chain has TRBV11-2 and TRBJ1-1; D gene unclear. CDR3 length: 18 residues. The germline gives CDR1 SGHAT, CDR2 FQNNGV. Deletions cut 0 bases from V and 4 bases from J, with 21 bases between. For the CDR3, the DNA is TGTGCCAGCAGCTTAGATGTAGGGTTCGGGATGGTTGGCACTGAAGCTTTCTTT. It translates to CASSLDVGFGMVGTEAFF.

V is TRBV7-6 and J is TRBJ2-5; the D is unclear. Per the germline V gene, CDR1 is SGHVS and CDR2 is FNYEAQ. V lost 2 bases to trimming and J lost 5 bases, with 6 bases between them. The CDR3 extends over 12 amino acids. CDR3 residues: CASSLMRETQYF. The CDR3 nucleotides are TGTGCCAGCAGCTTAATGAGGGAGACCCAGTACTTC.

The chain carries TRBV29-1 and TRBJ1-5; D possibly corresponds to TRBD1 (6 bases). The germline V and J ends were trimmed by 4 bases and 2 bases, with 9 bases remaining between them. CDR1 and CDR2 from the germline V gene are SQVTM and ANQGSEA. This CDR3 is 13 amino acids long. CDR3 sequence (DNA): TGCAGCGTTGGAGAGGGGGGCAATCAGCCCCAGCATTTT. Translated, it gives CSVGEGGNQPQHF.

The DNA for the CDR3 is TGTGCCAGCAGCCGGGACAGGGGGAACGGGGAGCTGTTTTTT. Translating it yields CASSRDRGNGELFF. The chain recombines TRBV7-3 with TRBJ2-2; 11 bases align to TRBD1. The CDR3 has 14 residues. The V gene's germline CDR1 is SGHTA and CDR2 FQGTGA. V shed 5 bases and J 7 bases; nucleotides not matched to a gene: 3.

The chain links TRBV7-3 to TRBJ2-7; 7 nucleotides align to TRBD1. With V trimmed by 5 bases and J by 1 base, 8 bases remained unmatched. Per germline, CDR1 SGHTA and CDR2 FQGTGA. The CDR3 loop spans 15 amino acids. The CDR3 sequence is CASSPDRAPSYEQYF. The CDR3 nucleotides read TGTGCCAGCAGCCCTGACAGGGCCCCTTCCTACGAGCAGTACTTC.

The chain recombines TRBV2 with TRBJ2-6, with 7 bases aligning to TRBD1. Looked up from germline, CDR1 is SNHLY and CDR2 is FYNNEI. This CDR3 is built from 15 residues. The trim removed 7 bases at V and 2 bases at J, leaving 5 bases unmatched. In nucleotides, the CDR3 is TGTGCCAGCATGCCGGGGACAGCTGGGGCCAACGTCCTGACTTTC. As protein: CASMPGTAGANVLTF. The variable domain in full, completed from reference TRBV2 and TRBJ2-6, reads EPEVTQTPSHQVTQMGQEVILRCVPISNHLYFYWYRQILGQKVEFLVSFYNNEISEKSEIFDDQFSVERPDGSNFTLKIRSTKLEDSAMYFCASMPGTAGANVLTFGAGSRLTVL.

V gene TRBV9 combines with J gene TRBJ1-6; tentatively, D is TRBD1 (5 bases). The V gene lost 4 bases and the J gene lost 7 bases, with 15 bases spanning the gap. CDR3 length: 15 residues. CDR1 is SGDLS, CDR2 YYNGEE, per germline. CDR3 amino acids: CASSPEVGPNSPLHF. As DNA, the CDR3 is TGTGCCAGCAGCCCTGAGGTGGGGCCGAATTCACCCCTCCACTTT.

V and J are TRBV6-5 and TRBJ1-2; the D gene is possibly TRBD1 (5 bases). The length of the CDR3 is 14 residues. Germline CDR1 is MNHEY and CDR2 is SVGAGI. The V end was cut by 3 bases, the J end by 2 bases, with 10 bases between. The CDR3, as DNA: TGTGCCAGCAGTTATCTCGCAGGGAACTATGGCTACACCTTC. It yields the protein CASSYLAGNYGYTF.

This rearrangement joins TRBV5-1 to TRBJ1-6; D is unresolved. The ends were cut back, 4 bases at V and 10 bases at J, with 18 bases in the middle. Per the germline V gene, CDR1 is SGHRS and CDR2 is YFSETQ. The CDR3 contains 15 residues. The CDR3 loop reads CASSPDQADGSPLHF. DNA for the CDR3: TGCGCCAGCAGCCCGGATCAGGCGGATGGATCACCCCTCCACTTT.

The V call is TRBV5-5, the J call TRBJ1-5; the D is unclear. CDR3 length equals 16 residues. The V gene's germline CDR1 is SGHKS and CDR2 YYEKEE (reference sequence). The germline V and J ends were trimmed by 4 bases and 0 bases, with 14 bases remaining between them. The chain's CDR3 is CASSLGLEISNQPQHF. As DNA, the CDR3 is TGTGCCAGCAGCCTAGGGCTGGAGATTAGCAATCAGCCCCAGCATTTT.

Only one count was recorded for this clone. The chain links TRBV7-2 to TRBJ1-1, with D unclear. The CDR3 extends over 13 amino acids. With 4 bases removed from V and 3 bases from J, the gap between germline ends came to 9 bases. In germline, CDR1 is SGHTA, CDR2 FQGNSA. The CDR3 spells CASSYREDTEAFF. The DNA of the CDR3 is TGTGCCAGCAGCTATAGGGAGGACACTGAAGCTTTCTTT.

This sequence joins TRBV19 and TRBJ1-4; D not certain. The V end was cut by 5 bases, the J end by 0 bases, with 7 bases between. The CDR3 loop spans 14 amino acids. Germline lookup yields CDR1 LNHDA and CDR2 SQIVND (reference sequence). CDR3 residues: CASSPQATNEKLFF. The CDR3 DNA is TGTGCCAGTAGTCCACAAGCAACTAATGAAAAACTGTTTTTT.